This T cell receptor beta chain was captured by sequencing in a study of T cells in Graves' hyperthyroidism and ophthalmopathy. Study-wide results and caveats: Ophthalmopathy could be told apart from stable hyperthyroidism with a 13 V-J model. Prediction of ophthalmopathy progression came a median approximately 6 months pre-onset. Most thyroid clonotypes expanded above 0.001 appeared in blood too.

The ends were cut back, 6 bases at V and 4 bases at J, with 9 bases in the middle. Germline V gene lookup returns CDR1 SGHTA and CDR2 FQGTGA. The CDR3 totals 13 residues. The CDR3 regions of TCR beta were amplified from RNA transcripts. The HTBI primer set served for first-round RT-PCR of the TCR CDR3. TCRdb re-derived calls from the multiplex PCR reads in MiXCR, one entry per CDR3 protein. The table includes a few hundred thousand distinct CDR3 sequences, 40% to 50% detected once. Ten or more counts support this clonotype. Its antigen is not known. Not enrolled were patients with uncontrolled infection, other autoimmune disease, pregnancy or lactation.

The origin of this receptor is an adult woman with Graves' disease, either hyperthyroidism or ophthalmopathy (not recorded which). What was sequenced was peripheral blood or thyroid tissue (not recorded which). The chain uses TRBV7-3 and TRBJ2-2; possibly TRBD2 for D (6 bases). Here the CDR3 reads CASSLGSTGELFF. In DNA form, the CDR3 reads TGTGCCAGCAGTCTCGGGAGCACCGGGGAGCTGTTTTTT.